This T cell receptor (beta chain) was retrieved from a study of blood T cell repertoires in COVID-19. For the study at large: Researchers got acute and convalescent COVID-19 samples from the United States, Italy and Spain. Sources were T cells, B-cell-depleted T cells, or PBMCs; the material itself was cDNA or gDNA.

Per the original methods: Amplified reference gene primers provided the basis for estimating nucleated cell counts. The assay was immunoSEQ multiplex PCR, and TCRdb's table has in-frame clones only and misses some. D and trimming were read from the DNA, whereas the V and J calls and clone size are those reported in that table. This table has roughly 190,000 clones, around 82% appearing once. CDR3 length equals 13 residues. CDR1 and CDR2 from the germline V gene are SGHDN and FVKESK. Losses at the gene ends were 4 bases for V and 5 bases for J; bases not matched to a gene: 4. V usage is TRBV14 and J usage is TRBJ2-7, with 8 bases identical to TRBD2. The sequenced sample consisted of peripheral blood. This sequence originates from a human donor with acute or convalescent COVID-19. The donor label of this sample is uncertain. The CDR3 here is CASSLRGGNEQYF. In DNA form, the CDR3 reads TGTGCCAGCAGCCTACGGGGGGGCAACGAGCAGTACTTC.